The 15 T cell receptor beta chains in this list originate from one sample, sequenced in a study of breast tumors, draining lymph nodes, adjacent tissues. Breast cancer patients provided tissue from their axillary draining lymph nodes. TCRdb ran MiXCR on the multiplex PCR reads and lists one entry per CDR3 protein. The sample records more than 250,000 distinct CDR3 sequences, more than 30% being singletons. Sequencing was carried out using axillary lymph node tissue. These TCRs come from a female donor with breast cancer. Some clones in this sample may be carry-over from other donors' samples.

This CDR3 reads CSVKLGTSGSYEQYF. CDR3 bases: TGCAGCGTTAAATTGGGGACTAGCGGGAGCTACGAGCAGTACTTC. The chain combines TRBV29-1 with TRBJ2-7, with 14 nucleotides matching TRBD2. The CDR3 covers 15 residues. Losses at the gene ends were 5 bases for V and 3 bases for J; bases not matched to a gene: 6. Per the germline V gene, CDR1 is SQVTM and CDR2 is ANQGSEA.

This chain joins TRBV11-3 and TRBJ2-2; weak D call: TRBD1 (6 bases). The germline V and J ends were trimmed by 5 bases and 4 bases, with 14 bases remaining between them. The CDR3 is 15 amino acids. CDR1 is SGHNT and CDR2 is YENEEA in the germline V gene. The chain's CDR3 is CASSHTGTTTGELFF. The CDR3 DNA reads TGTGCCAGCAGCCACACAGGGACGACCACCGGGGAGCTGTTTTTT.

The table lists this clonotype with many counts. This CDR3 is CATSDFGGRGTQYF. DNA of the CDR3: TGTGCCACCAGTGATTTCGGGGGCAGGGGGACCCAGTACTTC. The chain joins TRBV24-1 to TRBJ2-5; either TRBD1 or TRBD2 may fit D (6 bases each). Germline V gene sequence: CDR1 KGHDR, CDR2 SFDVKD. The CDR3 spans 14 residues. Trimming pared 1 base from V and 7 bases from J, leaving 12 bases between.

The chain is built from TRBV30 and TRBJ2-1, with unresolved D. Germline V CDR1 and CDR2: GTSNPN, SVGIG (reference sequence). V gave up 2 bases and J gave up 6 bases, with 5 bases separating them. The CDR3 contains 11 residues. The CDR3 DNA is TGTGCCTGGAGTCCAAGCAATGAGCAGTTCTTC. Residues: CAWSPSNEQFF.

J is TRBJ2-3 and V is TRBV7-6, with 11 bases lining up with TRBD2. The V gene end was trimmed by 10 bases and the J gene end by 2 bases; junction bases not matched to a gene: 14. The germline CDR1 and CDR2 sequences are SGHVS and FNYEAQ. The CDR3 extends over 17 amino acids. CDR3 residues: CAMTSGTGWAHTDTQYF. The CDR3 DNA reads as TGTGCCATGACTAGCGGGACCGGTTGGGCCCACACAGATACGCAGTATTTT.

A remark on this clonotype: This CDR3 fails to terminate in the conserved phenylalanine or tryptophan, so it likely reflects a read error. The J gene is TRBJ2-1, the V gene TRBV7-2; 7 bases line up with TRBD2. V was pared by 4 bases and J by 12 bases, with 15 bases of the junction left unmatched. The CDR3 spans 15 residues. CDR1 is SGHTA and CDR2 is FQGNSA in the germline V gene. CDR3 in DNA: TGTGCCAGCAGCTCCGTATCGGGCGAGCCGGGAGGGCAGTTCTCC. Translated, it gives CASSSVSGEPGGQFS.

This clonotype was seen many times. The chain has TRBV11-2 and TRBJ2-5; tentative D call: TRBD2 (6 bases). V lost 1 base and J 5 bases, leaving 14 bases between the germline ends. CDR3 size: 15 residues. Germline-derived CDR1 and CDR2 are SGHAT and FQNNGV. CDR3 region: CASSLVAGGWETQYF. The CDR3 DNA reads TGTGCCAGCAGCTTAGTTGCCGGGGGTTGGGAGACCCAGTACTTC.

Only one count was recorded for this clonotype. The V gene is TRBV6-5, the J gene TRBJ2-1; 7 bases are a match to TRBD2. The germline V gene has CDR1 MNHEY and CDR2 SVGAGI. CDR3 length equals 15 residues. J lost 0 bases, V lost 5 bases, and 4 bases had no gene match. As DNA, the CDR3 is TGTGCCAGCAGTCTAAGCGGGGACTCCTACAATGAGCAGTTCTTC. Its protein is CASSLSGDSYNEQFF.

Notes on this clonotype: A much larger clone lies one base from this, so it may be a read error. The chain couples TRBV12-3 or TRBV12-4 to TRBJ1-4; D is undetermined. This CDR3 has 11 residues. CDR3 sequence: CASSWNEKLSF. The CDR3, as DNA: TGTGCCAGCAGTTGGAATGAAAAACTGTCTTTT.

In its sample, this clonotype was seen many times. V gene TRBV20-1 combines with J gene TRBJ2-3; TRBD2 might be the D (6 bases). The CDR3 has 15 residues. The germline V and J ends were trimmed by 4 bases and 4 bases, with 18 bases remaining between them. The V gene's germline CDR1 is DFQATT and CDR2 SNEGSKA (reference sequence). CDR3 sequence reads: CSATLFGGGADTQYF. For the CDR3, the DNA is TGCAGTGCTACCCTCTTCGGCGGAGGGGCAGATACGCAGTATTTT.

The sample holds many counts of this clonotype. The chain carries TRBV9 and TRBJ2-2; 13 positions agree with TRBD2. Germline trimming cut 4 bases from V and 6 bases from J; bases unmatched to any gene: 12. This CDR3 is built from 18 residues. Germline lookup yields CDR1 SGDLS and CDR2 YYNGEE. This CDR3 reads CASSTGLAGMGFPGELFF. CDR3 in DNA: TGTGCCAGCAGCACGGGACTAGCGGGAATGGGGTTCCCCGGGGAGCTGTTTTTT.

This chain connects TRBV25-1 to TRBJ1-3; D is ambiguous. This CDR3 contains 19 residues. Trimming cost V 11 bases and J 3 bases, with 32 bases left between them. CDR1 MGHDK and CDR2 SYGVNS come from the germline V gene. The CDR3, as DNA: TGTGCCTCCACCAGGTGGATCCAGGCCCAAGGACGGTATGGAAACACCATATATTTT. Translated, it gives CASTRWIQAQGRYGNTIYF.

This clonotype appeared many times. The chain links TRBV12-3 or TRBV12-4 to TRBJ1-2; 9 bases align to TRBD1. V was pared by 6 bases and J by 6 bases, with 11 bases of the junction left unmatched. The CDR3 extends over 15 amino acids. Here the CDR3 DNA reads TGTGCCAGCAGCCCAAGACAGGGGGGGTACGATGGCTACACCTTC. Translation gives CASSPRQGGYDGYTF.

Details on this clonotype: This may stem from a read error, because a much larger clone lies one nucleotide away. The chain carries TRBV9 and TRBJ2-7, with D perhaps assigned TRBD1 or TRBD2 (7 bases each). V lost 0 bases and J 6 bases, leaving 13 bases between the germline ends. The germline CDR1 and CDR2 sequences are SGDLS and YYNGEE. The CDR3 runs 14 residues. CDR3 in amino acids: CASSVDRGGGEQYF. For the CDR3, the DNA is TGTGCCAGCAGCGTAGACAGGGGAGGGGGCGAGCAGTACTTC.

Regarding this clonotype: One base away lies a much larger clone, so this may be a sequencing read error. The rearrangement joins TRBV7-2 to TRBJ1-2; D uncertain. The germline V gene has CDR1 SGHTA and CDR2 FQGNSA. The CDR3 covers 15 residues. CDR3 in DNA: TGTGCCAGCAGCTTCGACAACTTCCTAACGTTGGGCTACCCCTTC. It codes for CASSFDNFLTLGYPF.